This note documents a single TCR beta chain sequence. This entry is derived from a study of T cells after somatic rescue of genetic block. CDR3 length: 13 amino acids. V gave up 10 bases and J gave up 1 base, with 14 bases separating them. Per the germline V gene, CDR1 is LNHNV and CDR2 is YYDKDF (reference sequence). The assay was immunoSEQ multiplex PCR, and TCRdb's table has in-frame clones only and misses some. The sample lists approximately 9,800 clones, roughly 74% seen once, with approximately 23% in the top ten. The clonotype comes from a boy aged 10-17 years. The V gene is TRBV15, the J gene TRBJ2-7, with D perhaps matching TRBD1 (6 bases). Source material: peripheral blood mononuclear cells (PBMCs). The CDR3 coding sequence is TGTGCCATATCGACAGGACCTTCCTACGAGCAGTACTTC. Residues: CAISTGPSYEQYF.